This T cell receptor beta chain was sequenced for a study of T cells after yellow fever vaccination. 5'RACE template switching generated TCR cDNA, adding a universal primer site and UMIs. TCRdb passed the 5' RACE reads through MiXCR, listing each CDR3 protein once. The sample carries approximately 550,000 distinct CDR3 sequences, approximately 12% recorded once. Study results and limitations: The appearance of a small share of clonotypes in both CD4 and CD8 compartments was observed. FACS-sorted repertoires could contain abundant clonotypes contaminating from the bulk population.

The germline V gene has CDR1 MRHNA and CDR2 SNTAGT. With 2 bases removed from V and 4 bases from J, the gap between germline ends came to 15 bases. CDR3 length: 15 residues. This clonotype was seen only a few times. Its antigen is not known. The source was PBMCs, collected on the day of the yellow fever booster vaccination. V gene TRBV6-4 combines with J gene TRBJ2-7; D might be TRBD2 (5 bases). The clonotype originates from a man aged 25 to 40 who received the YFV17D yellow fever vaccine. This chain's CDR3 is CASSDPRRSGYEQYF. In DNA, the CDR3 is TGTGCCAGCAGTGACCCCCGCAGGAGCGGTTACGAGCAGTACTTC.